This TCR beta chain was identified in a study of blood T cell repertoires in COVID-19. Per the original methods: Reference gene primer amplification in the assay estimated nucleated cell counts. The method was immunoSEQ multiplex PCR; TCRdb's version includes in-frame clones alone and lacks a portion of them. V, J and clone size are those of that table, while D and trimming were read from the DNA. The sample includes roughly 14,000 clones, approximately 80% of them seen just once. The source is a woman aged 45-59 years with active or convalescent COVID-19. Sequencing was done on a sample of peripheral blood.

CDR3 DNA sequence: TGTGCCAGCAGTGGGCCTAGCGGGAGTGTTGCCGGTGAGCAGTTCTTC. Its translation: CASSGPSGSVAGEQFF. The chain uses TRBV25-1 and TRBJ2-1, with TRBD2 identical over 10 bases. CDR1 and CDR2 (germline): MGHDK, SYGVNS. With 4 bases clipped from V and 9 bases from J, the junction kept 12 bases outside the gene matches. CDR3 length: 16 amino acids. Filled out from reference TRBV25-1 and TRBJ2-1, the complete variable domain reads EADIYQTPRYLVIGTGKKITLECSQTMGHDKMYWYQQDPGMELHLIHYSYGVNSTEKGDLSSESTVSRIRTEHFPLTLESARPSHTSQYLCASSGPSGSVAGEQFFGPGTRLTVL.